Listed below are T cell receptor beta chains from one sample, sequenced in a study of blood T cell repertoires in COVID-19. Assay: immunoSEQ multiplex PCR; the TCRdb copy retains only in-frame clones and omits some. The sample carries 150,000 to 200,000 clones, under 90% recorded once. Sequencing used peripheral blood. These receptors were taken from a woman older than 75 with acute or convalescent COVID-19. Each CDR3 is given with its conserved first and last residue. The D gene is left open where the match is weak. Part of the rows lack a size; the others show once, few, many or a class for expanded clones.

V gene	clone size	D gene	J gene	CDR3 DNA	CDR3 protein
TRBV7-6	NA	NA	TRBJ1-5	TGTGCCAGCAGCTTAGGGGTCCGGGAGGGGAATCAGCCCCAGCATTTT	CASSLGVREGNQPQHF
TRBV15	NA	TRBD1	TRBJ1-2	TGTGCCACCAGCAGAGGGGGGCCACAGGGGGCGCAGGACTATGGCTACACCTTC	CATSRGGPQGAQDYGYTF
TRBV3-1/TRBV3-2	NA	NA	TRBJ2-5	TGTGCCAGCAGCCAAAATGGAGCCAGCTTACAGACCCAGTACTTC	CASSQNGASLQTQYF
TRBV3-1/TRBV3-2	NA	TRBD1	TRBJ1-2	TGTGCCAGCAGCCAGGGACAGGGGGCCTCGGGCTACACCTTC	CASSQGQGASGYTF
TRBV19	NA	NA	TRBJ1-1	TGTGCCAGTAGTATGGGGAGGGCGACCACTGAAGCTTTCTTT	CASSMGRATTEAFF
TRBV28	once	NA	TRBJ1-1	TGTGCCAGCAGGCTTATGGTAAGAGGCACTGAAGCTTTCTTT	CASRLMVRGTEAFF
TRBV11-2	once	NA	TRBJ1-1	TGTGCCAGCAGCTTAATAGGCAGGGCGACACTTGAAGCTTTCTTT	CASSLIGRATLEAFF
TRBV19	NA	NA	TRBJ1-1	TGTGCCAGTAGTATAGATCTTAACACTGAAGCTTTCTTT	CASSIDLNTEAFF
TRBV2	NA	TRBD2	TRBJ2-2	TGTGCCAGCAGTGCCACTAGCGGCCGCACCGGGGAGCTGTTTTTT	CASSATSGRTGELFF
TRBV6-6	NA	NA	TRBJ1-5	TGTGCCAGCAACCTCGGGGGAGGGAATCAGCCCCAGCATTTT	CASNLGGGNQPQHF
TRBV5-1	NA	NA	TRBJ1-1	TGCGCCAGCAGATCAACGGTGAACACTGAAGCTTTCTTT	CASRSTVNTEAFF
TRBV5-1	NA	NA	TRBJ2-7	TGCGCCAGCAGCTTGAGCTCTTACGAGCAGTACTTC	CASSLSSYEQYF
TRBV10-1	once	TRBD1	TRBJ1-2	TGCGCCAGCAGATCAGGGACAGGGGTTAGAAATGGCTACACCTTC	CASRSGTGVRNGYTF
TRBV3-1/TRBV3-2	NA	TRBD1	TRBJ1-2	TGTGCCAGCAGCCTAGGACAGGGCTCTAACTATGGCTACACCTTC	CASSLGQGSNYGYTF
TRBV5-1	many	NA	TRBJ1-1	TGCGCCAGCAGCCCCCCTACTATGAAGAACACTGAAGCTTTCTTT	CASSPPTMKNTEAFF
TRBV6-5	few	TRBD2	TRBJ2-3	TGTGCCAGCAGTTCGAGCGGGAGGACTTTCACAGATACGCAGTATTTT	CASSSSGRTFTDTQYF
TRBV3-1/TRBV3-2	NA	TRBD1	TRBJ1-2	TGTGCCAGCAGTCCGAGGGGACAGCCTAACTATGGCTACACCTTC	CASSPRGQPNYGYTF
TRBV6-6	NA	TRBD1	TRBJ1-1	TGTGCCACCTCCTTGGGACAGGGGCGTCCGAACACTGAAGCTTTCTTT	CATSLGQGRPNTEAFF
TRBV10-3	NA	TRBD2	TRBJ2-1	TGTGCCGCTTCATTCACCGGGACTAGGAATGAGCAGTTCTTC	CAASFTGTRNEQFF
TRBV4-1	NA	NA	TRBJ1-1	TGCGCCAGCAGCCAAGACGGGGTGGTGAACACTGAAGCTTTCTTT	CASSQDGVVNTEAFF
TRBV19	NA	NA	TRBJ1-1	TGTGCCAGTAGTATAGCGCACACACGAAGCACTGAAGCTTTCTTT	CASSIAHTRSTEAFF
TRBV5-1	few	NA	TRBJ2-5	TGCGCCAGCAGCCTGGACCAGGGGGGAGAGACCCAGTACTTC	CASSLDQGGETQYF
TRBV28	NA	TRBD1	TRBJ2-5	TGTGCCAGCACCCCCGGGACAGGGTATCAAGAGACCCAGTACTTC	CASTPGTGYQETQYF
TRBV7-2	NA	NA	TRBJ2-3	TGTGCCAGCAGGACGCAGACAGGCCCCAGCACAGATACGCAGTATTTT	CASRTQTGPSTDTQYF